The clone carrying this TCR beta chain was counted at least ten times. Trimming removed 7 bases from V and 5 bases from J; junction bases left unmatched: 6. The CDR3 has 13 amino acids. The record originates from a study of CD8 T cells in ankylosing spondylitis. TCRdb re-called the 5' RACE reads through MiXCR, storing one row per CDR3 protein. The table has a few hundred thousand distinct CDR3 sequences, about 10% seen once. The TCR comes from a male donor with ankylosing spondylitis or in good health (not recorded which). Sequencing used blood, either unsorted or a sorted T cell fraction (not recorded which). This chain connects TRBV12-3 or TRBV12-4 to TRBJ2-5, with TRBD2 matching over 8 bases. CDR3 sequence reads: CASTGGGGETQYF. The CDR3 DNA is TGTGCCAGCACCGGAGGCGGGGGGGAGACCCAGTACTTC.